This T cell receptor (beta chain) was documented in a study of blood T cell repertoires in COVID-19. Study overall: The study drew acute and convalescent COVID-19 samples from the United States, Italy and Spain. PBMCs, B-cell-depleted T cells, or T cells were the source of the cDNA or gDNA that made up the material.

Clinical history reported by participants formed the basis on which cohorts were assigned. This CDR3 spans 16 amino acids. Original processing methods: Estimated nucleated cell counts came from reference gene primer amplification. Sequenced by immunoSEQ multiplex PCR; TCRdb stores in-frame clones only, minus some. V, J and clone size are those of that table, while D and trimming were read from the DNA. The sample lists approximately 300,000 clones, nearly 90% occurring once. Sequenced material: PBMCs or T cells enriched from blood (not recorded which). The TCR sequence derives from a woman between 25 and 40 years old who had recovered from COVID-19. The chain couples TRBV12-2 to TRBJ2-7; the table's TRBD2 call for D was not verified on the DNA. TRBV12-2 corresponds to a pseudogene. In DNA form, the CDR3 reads TGTGCAAGTCGCTTAGTCGTACTAGCGGGGACCTACGAGCAGTACTTC. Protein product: CASRLVVLAGTYEQYF.